The 10 T cell receptor beta chains listed next were all sequenced from one sample in a study of beta chain features in type 1 diabetes. Their specific antigens are unknown. Of the isolated RNA, all was reverse transcribed, and so the sequenced material was expressed TCRB transcripts. Sequencing was performed with immunoSEQ multiplex PCR; in TCRdb, only in-frame clones are kept and a portion is missing. The repertoire holds 300,000 to 450,000 clones, 9.5% to 10% seen once, with approximately 0.55% in the top ten. Study-level results: The study found moderately but significantly shorter TCRB CDR3s in all four CD4+ subsets of Type 1 diabetes patients.

The sample comprised central memory CD4+ T cells from blood. Receptors were obtained from a man aged 25-45 years with type 1 diabetes.

This clone has a handful of counts. CDR3 sequence reads: CASRSPLNNEQFF. The CDR3 DNA reads TGTGCCAGCAGATCTCCACTTAACAATGAGCAGTTCTTC. The chain uses TRBV6-5 and TRBJ2-1; D is unclear. Germline CDR1 MNHEY, CDR2 SVGAGI. The V end was cut by 6 bases, the J end by 5 bases, with 11 bases between. The length of the CDR3 is 13 residues.

J is TRBJ1-5 and V is TRBV18, with 8 bases lining up with TRBD1. J gave up 2 bases and V 6 bases, and 12 bases lay outside the gene matches. Germline lookup yields CDR1 KGHSH and CDR2 LQKENI. This CDR3 is 17 amino acids long. CDR3 amino acids: CASSPGGPASGNQPQHF. The DNA for the CDR3 is TGTGCCAGCTCTCCAGGGGGCCCGGCGTCGGGCAATCAGCCCCAGCATTTT.

This sequence joins TRBV27 and TRBJ1-5; no firm D call. The CDR3 covers 13 residues. CDR1 and CDR2 (germline): MNHEY, SMNVEV (reference sequence). Between the trimmed V and J ends, which lost 2 bases and 9 bases, there was a span of 11 bases. CDR3 DNA sequence: TGTGCCAGCAGTTTAAATCTTAGTGGGCCCCAGCATTTT. Its translation: CASSLNLSGPQHF.

At least ten counts were recorded for this clone. The same CDR3 also results from other DNA sequences found in this sample. The gene calls are TRBV7-9 and TRBJ1-2; D call uncertain. Trimming shortened V by 5 bases and J by 4 bases, and 8 bases separated the two germline ends. CDR3 length equals 12 residues. Germline V CDR1 and CDR2: SEHNR, FQNEAQ (reference sequence). In DNA form, the CDR3 reads TGTGCCAGCAGCCCAGGACTCTATGGCTACACCTTC. Residues: CASSPGLYGYTF.

In this sample, this clone turned up a few times. The rearrangement joins TRBV5-1 to TRBJ2-3; D is unclear. The CDR3 has 14 residues. V shed 6 bases and J shed 1 base, with 12 bases lying between them. Germline CDR1 is SGHRS and CDR2 is YFSETQ. CDR3 sequence reads: CASKAPGGTDTQYF. The CDR3 DNA reads TGCGCCAGCAAAGCCCCAGGCGGCACAGATACGCAGTATTTT.

This clone has only a few counts. The J gene is TRBJ2-3, the V gene TRBV7-2, with D possibly being TRBD2 (6 bases). The CDR3 spans 15 residues. V lost 1 base and J 1 base, leaving 9 bases between the germline ends. Per germline, CDR1 SGHTA and CDR2 FQGNSA. CDR3 coding DNA: TGTGCCAGCAGCTTAGACGGGGGAGGCACAGATACGCAGTATTTT. It specifies CASSLDGGGTDTQYF.

This clone was detected ten times or more. Here the CDR3 reads CASSPANEQFF. In DNA form, the CDR3 reads TGTGCCAGCAGCCCCGCCAATGAGCAGTTCTTC. The chain combines TRBV5-6 with TRBJ2-1; the D is unclear. The V gene's germline CDR1 is SGHDT and CDR2 YYEEEE. The CDR3 is made up of 11 amino acids. Deletions cut 4 bases from V and 6 bases from J, with 5 bases between. Looking up the rest from reference TRBV5-6 and TRBJ2-1 gives the full variable domain: DAGVTQSPTHLIKTRGQQVTLRCSPKSGHDTVSWYQQALGQGPQFIFQYYEEEERQRGNFPDRFSGHQFPNYSSELNVNALLLGDSALYLCASSPANEQFFGPGTRLTVL.

This chain uses TRBV9 with TRBJ2-1, with D possibly matching TRBD1 (6 bases). Trimming removed 4 bases from V and 8 bases from J, with 19 bases in between. The germline gives CDR1 SGDLS, CDR2 YYNGEE. The CDR3 length is 15 residues. As DNA, the CDR3 is TGTGCCAGCAGCTTCACAGGGACCATGGGTGATGAGCAGTTCTTC. Translation: CASSFTGTMGDEQFF.

In this sample, this clone turned up many times. The chain uses TRBV7-3 and TRBJ2-1, with 7 bases identical to TRBD1. With V trimmed by 3 bases and J by 7 bases, 3 bases remained unmatched. This CDR3 comprises 13 residues. Germline V gives CDR1 SGHTA, CDR2 FQGTGA. The CDR3 is CASSFQGVNEQFF. The CDR3 nucleotides are TGTGCCAGCAGCTTTCAGGGGGTTAATGAGCAGTTCTTC.

This clone was counted only a few times. The rearrangement links TRBV28 to TRBJ2-7; TRBD1 agrees at 8 bases. CDR1 MDHEN and CDR2 SYDVKM come from the germline V gene. J was trimmed by 3 bases and V by 4 bases; bases with no gene match: 14. This CDR3 region has 17 residues. In DNA, the CDR3 is TGTGCCAGCAGTTCCCTCTCCGCGGGGACAGGAATCTACGAGCAGTACTTC. It codes for CASSSLSAGTGIYEQYF.